The clone carrying this T cell receptor beta chain came up once. Sequenced material consisted of expressed TCRB transcripts (all of the isolated RNA was reverse transcribed). The average output of naive, central memory and regulatory T cell samples was 3.6 million or so reads. Method: immunoSEQ multiplex PCR; TCRdb's copy keeps in-frame clones and lacks some. This repertoire shows hundreds of thousands of clones, about 32% found once; its top ten account for about 0.065%. The V and J ends lost 5 bases and 3 bases, in that order; junction bases with no gene match: 9. CDR3 length: 15 residues. Germline-derived CDR1 and CDR2 are SGHAT and FQDESV (reference sequence). The data were obtained in a study of beta chain features in type 1 diabetes.

The receptor comes from a man between 18 and 35 years old in good health. V and J are TRBV11-1 and TRBJ2-7, with 8 bases fitting TRBD2. The sample taken for sequencing was naive CD4+ T cells from blood. The CDR3, as DNA: TGTGCCAGCAGCCGTACTAGCGGAGTAGTCTACGAGCAGTACTTC. Protein sequence: CASSRTSGVVYEQYF.